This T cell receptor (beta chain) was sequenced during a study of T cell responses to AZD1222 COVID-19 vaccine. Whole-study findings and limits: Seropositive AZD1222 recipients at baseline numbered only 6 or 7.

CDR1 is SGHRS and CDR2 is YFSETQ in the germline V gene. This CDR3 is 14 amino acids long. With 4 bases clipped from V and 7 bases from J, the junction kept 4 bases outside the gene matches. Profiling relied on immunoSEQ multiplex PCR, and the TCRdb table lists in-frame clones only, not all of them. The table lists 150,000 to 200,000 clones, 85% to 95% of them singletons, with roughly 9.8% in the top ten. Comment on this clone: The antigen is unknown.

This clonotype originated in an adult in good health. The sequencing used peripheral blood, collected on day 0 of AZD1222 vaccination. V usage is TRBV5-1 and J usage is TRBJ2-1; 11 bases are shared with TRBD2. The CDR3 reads CASSLGLAENEQFF. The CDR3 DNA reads TGCGCCAGCAGCCTGGGACTAGCGGAGAATGAGCAGTTCTTC.